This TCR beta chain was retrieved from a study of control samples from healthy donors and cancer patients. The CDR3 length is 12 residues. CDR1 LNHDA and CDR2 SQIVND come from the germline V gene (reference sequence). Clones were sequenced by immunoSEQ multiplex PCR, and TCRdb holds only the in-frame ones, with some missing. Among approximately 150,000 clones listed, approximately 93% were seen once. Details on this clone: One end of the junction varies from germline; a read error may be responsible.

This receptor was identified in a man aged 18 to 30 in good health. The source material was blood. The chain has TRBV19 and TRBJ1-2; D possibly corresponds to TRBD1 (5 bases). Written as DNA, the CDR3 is TGTGCCAGTAGTAGCTATGGTGCGGGACGGAACTTC. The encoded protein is CASSSYGAGRNF.